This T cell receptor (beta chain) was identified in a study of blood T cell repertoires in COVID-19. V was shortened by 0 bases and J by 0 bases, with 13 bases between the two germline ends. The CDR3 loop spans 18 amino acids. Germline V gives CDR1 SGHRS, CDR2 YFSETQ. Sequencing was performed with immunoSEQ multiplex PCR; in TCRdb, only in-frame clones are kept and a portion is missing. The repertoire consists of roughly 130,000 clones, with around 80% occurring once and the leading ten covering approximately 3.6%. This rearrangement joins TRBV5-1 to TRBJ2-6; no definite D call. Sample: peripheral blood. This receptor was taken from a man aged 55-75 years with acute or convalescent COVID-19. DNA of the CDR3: TGCGCCAGCAGCTTGGTTCCGGTAATGAGCTCTGGGGCCAACGTCCTGACTTTC. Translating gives CASSLVPVMSSGANVLTF.